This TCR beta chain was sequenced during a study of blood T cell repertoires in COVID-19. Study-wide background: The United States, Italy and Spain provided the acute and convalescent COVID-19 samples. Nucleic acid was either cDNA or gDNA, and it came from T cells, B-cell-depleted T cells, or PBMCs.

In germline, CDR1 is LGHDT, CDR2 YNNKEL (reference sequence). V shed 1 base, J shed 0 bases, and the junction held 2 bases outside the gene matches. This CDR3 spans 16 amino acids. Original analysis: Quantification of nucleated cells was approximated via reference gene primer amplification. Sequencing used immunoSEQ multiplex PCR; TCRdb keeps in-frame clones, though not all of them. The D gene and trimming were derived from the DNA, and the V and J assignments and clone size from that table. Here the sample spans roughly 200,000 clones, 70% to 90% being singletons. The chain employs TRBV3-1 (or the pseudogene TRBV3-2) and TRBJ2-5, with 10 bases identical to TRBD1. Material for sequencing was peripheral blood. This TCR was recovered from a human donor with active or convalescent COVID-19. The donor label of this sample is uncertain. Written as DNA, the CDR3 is TGTGCCAGCAGCCAAGGGACAGGGGGATACCAAGAGACCCAGTACTTC. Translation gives CASSQGTGGYQETQYF.